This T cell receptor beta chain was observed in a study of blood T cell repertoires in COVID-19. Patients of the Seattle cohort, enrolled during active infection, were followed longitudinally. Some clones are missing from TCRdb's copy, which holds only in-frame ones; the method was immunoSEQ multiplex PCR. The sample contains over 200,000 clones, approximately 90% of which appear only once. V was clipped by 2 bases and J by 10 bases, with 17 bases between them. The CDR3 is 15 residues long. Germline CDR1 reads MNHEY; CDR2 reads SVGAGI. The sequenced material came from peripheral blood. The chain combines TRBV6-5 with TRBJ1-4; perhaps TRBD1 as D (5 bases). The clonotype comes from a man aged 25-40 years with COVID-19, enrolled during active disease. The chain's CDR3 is CASSYDGGSASKLFF. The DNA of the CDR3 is TGTGCCAGCAGTTACGACGGGGGGTCGGCTTCAAAACTGTTTTTT.